This T cell receptor beta chain is drawn from a study of beta chain features in type 1 diabetes. The CDR3 consists of 15 residues. Per germline, CDR1 MNHNS and CDR2 SASEGT. The V gene lost 1 base and the J gene lost 0 bases, with 7 bases spanning the gap. A single heparinised blood sample, averaging around 120 mL, was obtained per donor. Stem cell-like memory, regulatory, central memory and naive CD4+ cells were sorted via CD45RO/CCR7/CD25/CD127/CD95/CD27. The isolated RNA, all of it, was reverse transcribed, so expressed TCRB transcripts were what got sequenced. There were some 3.6 million reads on average in the naive, central memory and regulatory T cell samples. TCRdb's copy holds only in-frame clones and misses some; the assay was immunoSEQ multiplex PCR. The profile covers 620,000 or so clones, with roughly a sixth appearing a single time and around 0.095% taken by the ten largest.

The sequence was obtained from a man between 18 and 29 years old in good health. The chain has TRBV6-1 and TRBJ2-1; D ambiguous. Sequencing input: naive CD4+ T cells from blood. CDR3 coding DNA: TGTGCCAGCAGTGAAGGAATTAGCTCCTACAATGAGCAGTTCTTC. This gives the protein CASSEGISSYNEQFF.